A selection of T cell receptor beta chains follows, all from one sample in a study of T-cell memory formation after mild COVID-19. From the 5' RACE reads, TCRdb called clonotypes with MiXCR, one entry per CDR3 protein. The table shows approximately 300,000 distinct CDR3 sequences, with 15% occurring only once. Sequencing was done on a sample of PBMCs or a T cell subset sorted from them (not recorded which). The receptors come from a man in his late teens or twenties who had mild COVID-19 (a few samples of this study predate the infection). Cell type and time point are not known. CDR3s include the opening cysteine and the closing phenylalanine or tryptophan. Fields, in order: CDR3 length, V gene, clone size, J gene, D gene, CDR3 protein, CDR3 DNA. The D gene is left open where the match is weak. Clone sizes are given selectively: once, few, many, or a class where the clone is expanded.

len: 15
v_gene: TRBV5-1
abundance: few
j_gene: TRBJ2-3
d_gene: TRBD2
CDR3aa: CASSLGLATTDTQYF
CDR3nt: TGCGCCAGCAGCTTAGGACTAGCAACGACAGATACGCAGTATTTT

len: 14
v_gene: TRBV7-3
abundance: many
j_gene: TRBJ2-3
d_gene: -
CDR3aa: CASSSNHGGDTQYF
CDR3nt: TGTGCCAGCAGCTCGAATCATGGAGGAGATACGCAGTATTTT

len: 14
v_gene: TRBV20-1
abundance: few
j_gene: TRBJ2-7
d_gene: TRBD2
CDR3aa: CSARSLAASYEQYF
CDR3nt: TGCAGTGCTAGATCGCTAGCGGCGTCCTACGAGCAGTACTTC

len: 15
v_gene: TRBV6-1
abundance: -
j_gene: TRBJ1-5
d_gene: TRBD1
CDR3aa: CASGISGQGGQPQHF
CDR3nt: TGTGCCAGCGGAATAAGCGGACAGGGGGGTCAGCCCCAGCATTTT

len: 17
v_gene: TRBV29-1
abundance: -
j_gene: TRBJ2-7
d_gene: TRBD2
CDR3aa: CSVLGLAGGLSSYEQYF
CDR3nt: TGCAGCGTATTGGGACTAGCGGGGGGGCTGAGCTCCTACGAGCAGTACTTC

len: 15
v_gene: TRBV2
abundance: -
j_gene: TRBJ2-1
d_gene: TRBD2
CDR3aa: CASTPGNGGYNEQFF
CDR3nt: TGTGCCAGCACCCCTGGGAACGGGGGGTACAATGAGCAGTTCTTC

len: 15
v_gene: TRBV5-1
abundance: -
j_gene: TRBJ2-7
d_gene: -
CDR3aa: CASSPSILSSYEQYF
CDR3nt: TGCGCCAGCAGCCCATCTATCCTGAGCTCCTACGAGCAGTACTTC

len: 16
v_gene: TRBV6-2/TRBV6-3
abundance: -
j_gene: TRBJ1-2
d_gene: -
CDR3aa: CASSPSGEGLNYGYTF
CDR3nt: TGTGCCAGCAGTCCATCAGGGGAGGGCCTCAACTATGGCTACACCTTC

len: 14
v_gene: TRBV5-1
abundance: many
j_gene: TRBJ2-5
d_gene: -
CDR3aa: CASSLEQGRETQYF
CDR3nt: TGCGCCAGCAGCTTGGAGCAGGGAAGGGAGACCCAGTACTTC

len: 16
v_gene: TRBV5-1
abundance: few
j_gene: TRBJ2-3
d_gene: TRBD2
CDR3aa: CASSNGLAGEVDTQYF
CDR3nt: TGCGCCAGCAGCAACGGACTAGCGGGGGAGGTAGATACGCAGTATTTT

len: 14
v_gene: TRBV9
abundance: -
j_gene: TRBJ2-7
d_gene: TRBD1
CDR3aa: CASSVGTGFYEQYF
CDR3nt: TGTGCCAGCAGCGTAGGGACAGGTTTCTACGAGCAGTACTTC

len: 17
v_gene: TRBV18
abundance: -
j_gene: TRBJ2-3
d_gene: TRBD1
CDR3aa: CASSPPGQGPSTDTQYF
CDR3nt: TGTGCCAGCTCACCCCCCGGACAGGGCCCTAGCACAGATACGCAGTATTTT

len: 14
v_gene: TRBV6-5
abundance: -
j_gene: TRBJ2-1
d_gene: TRBD2
CDR3aa: CASKAGLAGGEQFF
CDR3nt: TGTGCCAGTAAAGCGGGACTAGCGGGGGGCGAGCAGTTCTTC

len: 12
v_gene: TRBV7-2
abundance: -
j_gene: TRBJ2-1
d_gene: -
CDR3aa: CASSFPGAEQFF
CDR3nt: TGTGCCAGCAGTTTCCCCGGGGCGGAGCAGTTCTTC

len: 14
v_gene: TRBV6-6
abundance: few
j_gene: TRBJ2-7
d_gene: -
CDR3aa: CASSSTRQTYEQYF
CDR3nt: TGTGCCAGCAGCTCTACCCGACAGACCTACGAGCAGTACTTC

len: 16
v_gene: TRBV27
abundance: few
j_gene: TRBJ2-2
d_gene: -
CDR3aa: CASSLYQGRNTGELFF
CDR3nt: TGTGCCAGCAGTTTATACCAGGGCCGGAACACCGGGGAGCTGTTTTTT

len: 15
v_gene: TRBV4-3
abundance: -
j_gene: TRBJ2-5
d_gene: -
CDR3aa: CASSQDWAVQETQYF
CDR3nt: TGCGCCAGCAGCCAAGATTGGGCCGTTCAAGAGACCCAGTACTTC

len: 15
v_gene: TRBV6-5
abundance: few
j_gene: TRBJ2-5
d_gene: -
CDR3aa: CASSYSPGYQETQYF
CDR3nt: TGTGCCAGCAGTTATTCCCCCGGATACCAAGAGACCCAGTACTTC

len: 13
v_gene: TRBV21-1
abundance: few
j_gene: TRBJ2-3
d_gene: -
CDR3aa: CASSQSSPDTQYF
CDR3nt: TGTGCCAGCAGCCAAAGCTCTCCCGATACGCAGTATTTT

len: 18
v_gene: TRBV27
abundance: -
j_gene: TRBJ1-6
d_gene: -
CDR3aa: CASSLSAGSGVYNSPLHF
CDR3nt: TGTGCCAGCAGTTTATCGGCGGGGAGTGGGGTTTATAATTCACCCCTCCACTTT

len: 14
v_gene: TRBV28
abundance: many
j_gene: TRBJ1-5
d_gene: -
CDR3aa: CASSLSQGYQPQHF
CDR3nt: TGTGCCAGCAGTTTGAGCCAGGGGTATCAGCCCCAGCATTTT

len: 14
v_gene: TRBV7-2
abundance: -
j_gene: TRBJ1-6
d_gene: -
CDR3aa: CASSLGPYNSPLHF
CDR3nt: TGTGCCAGCAGCTTGGGGCCCTATAATTCACCCCTCCACTTT

len: 11
v_gene: TRBV11-2
abundance: -
j_gene: TRBJ2-2
d_gene: -
CDR3aa: CASKGPGELFF
CDR3nt: TGTGCCAGCAAGGGCCCCGGGGAGCTGTTTTTT

len: 14
v_gene: TRBV20-1
abundance: -
j_gene: TRBJ2-3
d_gene: -
CDR3aa: CSADSITRTDTQYF
CDR3nt: TGCAGTGCCGACAGCATCACCCGCACAGATACGCAGTATTTT

len: 14
v_gene: TRBV5-1
abundance: few
j_gene: TRBJ1-6
d_gene: -
CDR3aa: CASRPGTGESPLHF
CDR3nt: TGCGCCAGCAGACCGGGGACGGGCGAGTCACCCCTCCACTTT

len: 13
v_gene: TRBV29-1
abundance: -
j_gene: TRBJ2-5
d_gene: TRBD1
CDR3aa: CSGGTGGQETQYF
CDR3nt: TGCAGCGGAGGGACAGGGGGCCAAGAGACCCAGTACTTC

len: 13
v_gene: TRBV5-8
abundance: -
j_gene: TRBJ2-3
d_gene: TRBD1
CDR3aa: CASSWTGPNTQYF
CDR3nt: TGTGCCAGCAGCTGGACAGGGCCTAATACGCAGTATTTT

len: 14
v_gene: TRBV12-3/TRBV12-4
abundance: -
j_gene: TRBJ2-1
d_gene: TRBD1
CDR3aa: CASSWTGGIDEQFF
CDR3nt: TGTGCCAGCAGTTGGACAGGGGGTATTGACGAGCAGTTCTTC

len: 14
v_gene: TRBV2
abundance: few
j_gene: TRBJ2-5
d_gene: -
CDR3aa: CASRATEVQETQYF
CDR3nt: TGTGCCAGCAGGGCGACAGAAGTGCAAGAGACCCAGTACTTC

len: 13
v_gene: TRBV29-1
abundance: -
j_gene: TRBJ2-2
d_gene: -
CDR3aa: CSVEGYWPGELFF
CDR3nt: TGCAGCGTTGAAGGGTATTGGCCCGGGGAGCTGTTTTTT

len: 13
v_gene: TRBV29-1
abundance: -
j_gene: TRBJ2-3
d_gene: -
CDR3aa: CSGVPGNTDTQYF
CDR3nt: TGCAGCGGCGTCCCGGGGAACACAGATACGCAGTATTTT

len: 14
v_gene: TRBV12-3/TRBV12-4
abundance: few
j_gene: TRBJ2-7
d_gene: -
CDR3aa: CASSWSGGGDEQYF
CDR3nt: TGTGCCAGCAGTTGGTCGGGGGGCGGGGACGAGCAGTACTTC

len: 12
v_gene: TRBV6-2/TRBV6-3
abundance: -
j_gene: TRBJ2-1
d_gene: TRBD2
CDR3aa: CASSRLAGEQFF
CDR3nt: TGTGCCAGCAGCCGACTAGCGGGAGAGCAGTTCTTC

len: 12
v_gene: TRBV6-2/TRBV6-3
abundance: -
j_gene: TRBJ2-7
d_gene: TRBD2
CDR3aa: CASSYREGEQYF
CDR3nt: TGTGCCAGCAGTTACAGGGAGGGCGAGCAGTACTTC

len: 11
v_gene: TRBV20-1
abundance: few
j_gene: TRBJ2-3
d_gene: -
CDR3aa: CSARREDTQYF
CDR3nt: TGCAGTGCTAGACGAGAAGATACGCAGTATTTT

len: 14
v_gene: TRBV7-3
abundance: -
j_gene: TRBJ2-1
d_gene: -
CDR3aa: CASSLRRSDNEQFF
CDR3nt: TGTGCCAGCAGCTTGAGACGGAGCGACAATGAGCAGTTCTTC

len: 12
v_gene: TRBV5-1
abundance: few
j_gene: TRBJ1-2
d_gene: -
CDR3aa: CASTPGGFGYTF
CDR3nt: TGCGCCAGCACCCCTGGGGGGTTCGGCTACACCTTC

len: 14
v_gene: TRBV7-8
abundance: -
j_gene: TRBJ2-3
d_gene: -
CDR3aa: CASSSHHRAHTQYF
CDR3nt: TGTGCCAGCAGCTCCCACCACAGGGCTCATACGCAGTATTTT

len: 13
v_gene: TRBV5-1
abundance: many
j_gene: TRBJ2-5
d_gene: -
CDR3aa: CASSLERGETQYF
CDR3nt: TGCGCCAGCAGCTTGGAGAGGGGAGAGACCCAGTACTTC

len: 17
v_gene: TRBV6-5
abundance: -
j_gene: TRBJ2-6
d_gene: TRBD1
CDR3aa: CASSYLQGVSGANVLTF
CDR3nt: TGTGCCAGCAGTTACCTCCAGGGGGTCTCTGGGGCCAACGTCCTGACTTTC

len: 15
v_gene: TRBV6-5
abundance: -
j_gene: TRBJ2-7
d_gene: TRBD2
CDR3aa: CASRAGLAGAYEQYF
CDR3nt: TGTGCCAGCAGAGCCGGACTAGCGGGGGCCTACGAGCAGTACTTC

len: 17
v_gene: TRBV18
abundance: few
j_gene: TRBJ1-3
d_gene: -
CDR3aa: CASSQTVQGTSGNTIYF
CDR3nt: TGTGCCAGCTCACAGACAGTCCAAGGGACCTCTGGAAACACCATATATTTT

len: 13
v_gene: TRBV20-1
abundance: -
j_gene: TRBJ1-2
d_gene: -
CDR3aa: CSAREDGRYGYTF
CDR3nt: TGCAGTGCTAGAGAGGACGGACGCTATGGCTACACCTTC

len: 14
v_gene: TRBV14
abundance: few
j_gene: TRBJ2-5
d_gene: -
CDR3aa: CASSPSRGLETQYF
CDR3nt: TGTGCCAGCAGCCCCTCAAGGGGATTGGAGACCCAGTACTTC

len: 15
v_gene: TRBV28
abundance: -
j_gene: TRBJ2-3
d_gene: -
CDR3aa: CASSLPGLVADTQYF
CDR3nt: TGTGCCAGCAGTTTACCGGGACTTGTAGCAGATACGCAGTATTTT

len: 12
v_gene: TRBV6-5
abundance: many
j_gene: TRBJ2-5
d_gene: -
CDR3aa: CASSYRGETQYF
CDR3nt: TGTGCCAGCAGTTACCGGGGGGAGACCCAGTACTTC

len: 14
v_gene: TRBV20-1
abundance: -
j_gene: TRBJ2-3
d_gene: TRBD2
CDR3aa: CSAGTTSGGVRQYF
CDR3nt: TGCAGTGCTGGAACGACTAGCGGGGGGGTTAGGCAGTATTTT

len: 19
v_gene: TRBV9
abundance: few
j_gene: TRBJ2-3
d_gene: TRBD2
CDR3aa: CASSVAPRDGGVNTDTQYF
CDR3nt: TGTGCCAGCAGCGTAGCCCCAAGGGATGGGGGGGTTAACACAGATACGCAGTATTTT

len: 13
v_gene: TRBV28
abundance: few
j_gene: TRBJ1-2
d_gene: TRBD1
CDR3aa: CASSLDREYGYTF
CDR3nt: TGTGCCAGCAGTCTAGACAGGGAATATGGCTACACCTTC

len: 15
v_gene: TRBV12-3/TRBV12-4
abundance: few
j_gene: TRBJ1-2
d_gene: -
CDR3aa: CASSFRLPSFKGYTF
CDR3nt: TGTGCCAGCAGTTTTAGGCTCCCCTCTTTTAAGGGCTACACCTTC

len: 13
v_gene: TRBV9
abundance: few
j_gene: TRBJ2-2
d_gene: -
CDR3aa: CASSEDGTGELFF
CDR3nt: TGTGCCAGCAGCGAGGACGGCACCGGGGAGCTGTTTTTT

len: 14
v_gene: TRBV5-6
abundance: few
j_gene: TRBJ2-5
d_gene: -
CDR3aa: CASSLFSHQETQYF
CDR3nt: TGTGCCAGCAGCTTGTTCAGCCACCAAGAGACCCAGTACTTC

len: 13
v_gene: TRBV5-4
abundance: few
j_gene: TRBJ1-2
d_gene: TRBD1
CDR3aa: CASSAQGQPSYTF
CDR3nt: TGTGCCAGCAGCGCGCAGGGACAGCCTTCTTACACCTTC

len: 14
v_gene: TRBV7-2
abundance: -
j_gene: TRBJ1-2
d_gene: -
CDR3aa: CASSLAQGHYGYTF
CDR3nt: TGTGCCAGCAGCTTAGCGCAGGGACACTATGGCTACACCTTC

len: 13
v_gene: TRBV10-3
abundance: few
j_gene: TRBJ2-5
d_gene: -
CDR3aa: CAISESNQETQYF
CDR3nt: TGTGCCATCAGTGAGTCCAACCAAGAGACCCAGTACTTC

len: 14
v_gene: TRBV9
abundance: few
j_gene: TRBJ2-3
d_gene: TRBD2
CDR3aa: CASSVGPSGDTQYF
CDR3nt: TGTGCCAGCAGCGTAGGACCTAGCGGAGATACGCAGTATTTT

len: 14
v_gene: TRBV12-3/TRBV12-4
abundance: -
j_gene: TRBJ2-7
d_gene: -
CDR3aa: CASSLSSGYYEQYF
CDR3nt: TGTGCCAGCAGTTTAAGTTCAGGGTACTACGAGCAGTACTTC

len: 11
v_gene: TRBV10-3
abundance: -
j_gene: TRBJ2-3
d_gene: -
CDR3aa: CAISAQDTQYF
CDR3nt: TGTGCCATCAGTGCCCAAGATACGCAGTATTTT

len: 15
v_gene: TRBV20-1
abundance: -
j_gene: TRBJ1-1
d_gene: -
CDR3aa: CSAKIVGLSNTEAFF
CDR3nt: TGCAGTGCTAAAATAGTAGGGCTTTCAAACACTGAAGCTTTCTTT